This entry lists 13 T cell receptor beta chains sequenced from one sample in a study of blood T cell repertoires in COVID-19. Repertoires were generated with immunoSEQ multiplex PCR, while TCRdb's copy carries only in-frame clones and drops some. The table records 75,000 to 90,000 clones, around 88% of them present only once. Sequenced sample: peripheral blood. These receptors were taken from a man in his fifties with active COVID-19.

The V gene is TRBV5-8, the J gene TRBJ2-3; 7 nucleotides agree with TRBD2. The CDR3 contains 16 residues. Germline V gene sequence: CDR1 SGHTS, CDR2 YDEGEE. The V gene end was trimmed by 2 bases and the J gene end by 1 base; junction bases not matched to a gene: 7. This CDR3 is CASSLSGRGRTDTQYF. The CDR3 region has the DNA TGTGCCAGCAGCTTAAGTGGGAGGGGACGCACAGATACGCAGTATTTT.

The rearrangement joins TRBV6-1 to TRBJ1-3; TRBD1 might be the D (5 bases). The V end lost 4 bases, the J end lost 0 bases, and 13 bases lay between the germline ends. The CDR3 consists of 16 residues. Germline loops: CDR1 MNHNS, CDR2 SASEGT. The DNA of the CDR3 is TGTGCCAGCAGTGGTTTTGACAGAACCTCTGGAAACACCATATATTTT. It specifies CASSGFDRTSGNTIYF.

J is TRBJ1-2 and V is TRBV6-2 or TRBV6-3; a weak D match, TRBD1 (6 bases). Looked up from germline, CDR1 is MNHEY and CDR2 is SVGEGT. V was pared by 2 bases and J by 5 bases, with 15 bases between. The CDR3 runs to 15 residues. The CDR3 region has the DNA TGTGCCAGCAGTTACGGGGCAGGGGCGCGTTATGGCTACACCTTC. It translates to CASSYGAGARYGYTF.

The CDR3 loop is CASSSLSGTGVITDTQYF. The CDR3 DNA sequence: TGTGCCAGCAGTTCCCTTTCCGGGACAGGGGTTATCACAGATACGCAGTATTTT. V and J are TRBV28 and TRBJ2-3; 10 nucleotides agree with TRBD1. The junction had 12 bases not matched to a gene; V was cut back by 4 bases and J by 2 bases. The CDR3 runs 18 residues. Germline CDR1 is MDHEN and CDR2 is SYDVKM.

Remarks on this clone: The junction and the germline gene differ at one end; a read error may be behind it. V and J are TRBV15 and TRBJ2-7, with 7 bases matching TRBD2. The CDR3 contains 13 residues. Germline loops: CDR1 LNHNV, CDR2 YYDKDF (reference sequence). In DNA form, the CDR3 reads TGTGCCACCAGGAGAGGGAGGGACTACGAGCAGTACTTC. Protein product: CATRRGRDYEQYF. The whole variable domain, remainder taken from reference TRBV15 and TRBJ2-7, is DAMVIQNPRYQVTQFGKPVTLSCSQTLNHNVMYWYQQKSSQAPKLLFHYYDKDFNNEADTPDNFQSRRPNTSFCFLDIRSPGLGDTAMYLCATRRGRDYEQYFGPGTRLTVT.

V gene TRBV20-1 combines with J gene TRBJ2-7; 12 bases align to TRBD2. V shed 3 bases and J 4 bases; nucleotides not matched to a gene: 13. Germline-derived CDR1 and CDR2 are DFQATT and SNEGSKA (reference sequence). The CDR3 runs to 17 residues. The CDR3 reads CSASRTSGATSGYEQYF. DNA for the CDR3: TGCAGTGCTAGTAGGACTAGCGGGGCCACCAGCGGGTACGAGCAGTACTTC.

This clone was seen more than once but under ten times. V is TRBV7-8 and J is TRBJ2-7; TRBD1 might be the D (6 bases). Germline CDR1 reads SGHVS; CDR2 reads FQNEAQ. The V gene lost 2 bases and the J gene lost 6 bases, with 11 bases spanning the gap. This CDR3 spans 13 amino acids. The CDR3 DNA follows: TGTGCCAGCAGCTTAAATACAGGGACCGAGCAGTACTTC. This encodes CASSLNTGTEQYF.

As for this clone: Compared with germline, one end of the junction differs, possibly owing to a read error. The V gene is TRBV19, the J gene TRBJ1-2; D unresolved. This CDR3 is built from 11 residues. Germline V gene sequence: CDR1 LNHDA, CDR2 SQIVND (reference sequence). The CDR3 DNA follows: TGTGCCAGCAGTATTGGGCGTGGCTACACCTTC. Amino acids: CASSIGRGYTF.

This chain links TRBV5-1 with TRBJ2-1; 11 bases agree with TRBD2. The germline V gene encodes CDR1 SGHRS and CDR2 YFSETQ. J gave up 6 bases and V 0 bases, and 5 bases lay outside the gene matches. The CDR3 extends over 16 amino acids. CDR3 region: CASSLGVLAGVNEQFF. In DNA, the CDR3 is TGCGCCAGCAGCTTGGGGGTACTAGCGGGGGTCAATGAGCAGTTCTTC.

The chain couples TRBV4-3 to TRBJ1-5; 9 positions agree with TRBD1. J lost 6 bases, V lost 4 bases, and 7 bases had no gene match. Germline CDR1 and CDR2: LGHNA and YSLEER. The CDR3 has 15 amino acids. The CDR3 protein is CASSPSDRGAQPQHF. CDR3 nucleotides: TGCGCCAGCAGCCCATCAGACAGGGGGGCTCAGCCCCAGCATTTT.

This chain joins TRBV3-1 (or the pseudogene TRBV3-2) and TRBJ2-3; a possible D gene is TRBD2 (6 bases). Looked up from germline, CDR1 is LGHDT and CDR2 is YNNKEL (reference sequence). The CDR3 is made up of 14 amino acids. The V end was cut by 4 bases, the J end by 0 bases, with 8 bases between. The CDR3 sequence is CASSPGRSTDTQYF. The CDR3, as DNA: TGTGCCAGCAGCCCGGGGAGGAGCACAGATACGCAGTATTTT.

V is TRBV7-2 and J is TRBJ2-7; 8 positions match TRBD2. The CDR3 sequence is 15 residues long. Germline loops: CDR1 SGHTA, CDR2 FQGNSA. V lost 3 bases and J lost 3; bases outside the gene matches: 7. This CDR3 reads CASSLTSAQSYEQYF. CDR3 in DNA: TGTGCCAGCAGCTTGACTAGCGCACAGAGCTACGAGCAGTACTTC.

The gene calls are TRBV24-1 and TRBJ2-7; 7 bases agree with TRBD2. Germline V gives CDR1 KGHDR, CDR2 SFDVKD. Germline trimming cut 5 bases from V and 6 bases from J; bases unmatched to any gene: 9. The CDR3 is 14 amino acids. The CDR3 nucleotides are TGTGCCACCAGTGCGGCAGGGAGGGACTCCGAGCAGTACTTC. It translates to CATSAAGRDSEQYF.